Following are 27 T cell receptor beta chains from one sample sequenced in a study of T cell changes during pregnancy in multiple sclerosis. Generated by immunoSEQ multiplex PCR, the TCRdb table keeps only in-frame clones and is missing some. The repertoire consists of more than 35,000 clones, with 85% to 95% occurring once and the leading ten covering approximately 8.3%. This sample comprised CD8+ T cells from peripheral blood mononuclear cells, obtained in the third trimester of pregnancy. The receptors were gathered from a female donor with multiple sclerosis, enrolled in a pregnancy study.

The V gene is TRBV15, the J gene TRBJ2-3, with no clear D. The V end lost 3 bases, the J end lost 0 bases, and 4 bases lay between the germline ends. CDR3 length equals 13 residues. Germline CDR1 is LNHNV and CDR2 is YYDKDF (reference sequence). The CDR3 coding sequence is TGTGCCACCAGCAGCTCCAGCACAGATACGCAGTATTTT. Its translation: CATSSSSTDTQYF.

With regard to this clone: One end of the junction fails to match germline, which may point to a read error. The chain links TRBV4-1 to TRBJ1-2; 10 bases agree with TRBD1. Germline V lookup: CDR1 MGHRA, CDR2 YSYEKL. This CDR3 has 16 amino acids. For the CDR3, the DNA is TGCGCCAGCAGCCATCATGGGACAGGGGATAACTATGGCTGCACCTTC. As protein: CASSHHGTGDNYGCTF.

This sequence joins TRBV9 and TRBJ2-2, with D tentatively TRBD2 (5 bases). The CDR3 runs 17 residues. Germline V lookup: CDR1 SGDLS, CDR2 YYNGEE. Trimming left V 0 bases short and J 1 base short, with 13 bases between. The CDR3 nucleotides read TGTGCCAGCAGCGTAGCTTACCCGGGGAGGAACACCGGGGAGCTGTTTTTT. Encoded protein: CASSVAYPGRNTGELFF.

The rearrangement links TRBV7-9 to TRBJ2-3; 8 bases agree with TRBD2. Germline lookup yields CDR1 SEHNR and CDR2 FQNEAQ (reference sequence). This CDR3 comprises 15 residues. The junction had 2 bases not matched to a gene; V was cut back by 3 bases and J by 0 bases. As DNA, the CDR3 is TGTGCCAGCAGCTTCGCTAGCGGGAGCACAGATACGCAGTATTTT. Translated, it gives CASSFASGSTDTQYF.

This clone was seen only once. The chain couples TRBV7-9 to TRBJ2-5, with 8 nucleotides matching TRBD2. V lost 5 bases, J lost 4 bases, and 6 bases stayed unmatched. CDR3 size: 14 residues. From germline, CDR1 is SEHNR and CDR2 FQNEAQ (reference sequence). DNA of the CDR3: TGTGCCAGCAGCCACACGGGAGGGGGAGAGACCCAGTACTTC. Amino acids: CASSHTGGGETQYF.

The count of this clone is one. This sequence joins TRBV9 and TRBJ2-5, with 8 bases that match TRBD2. The CDR3 sequence is 15 residues long. Trimming removed 0 bases from V and 5 bases from J; junction bases left unmatched: 6. The germline V gene has CDR1 SGDLS and CDR2 YYNGEE. The CDR3 coding sequence is TGTGCCAGCAGCGTAGGGGGGACTAGAGGCGAGACCCAGTACTTC. It specifies CASSVGGTRGETQYF.

This chain links TRBV6-5 with TRBJ1-2, with D perhaps matching TRBD1 (5 bases). Trimming removed 2 bases at V and 3 bases at J, with 10 bases between. The CDR3 covers 14 residues. CDR1 is MNHEY, CDR2 SVGAGI, per germline. CDR3 protein: CASSYGWGDYGYTF. CDR3 DNA: TGTGCCAGCAGTTACGGGTGGGGGGACTATGGCTACACCTTC.

This clone has a single count. V gene TRBV2 combines with J gene TRBJ2-3, with D perhaps TRBD2 (6 bases). The length of the CDR3 is 15 residues. Germline CDR1 and CDR2: SNHLY and FYNNEI. The V end was cut by 9 bases, the J end by 1 base, with 17 bases between. CDR3 nucleotide sequence: TGTGCCAGGACCGGGAGTGCGATCGGCACAGATACGCAGTATTTT. It specifies CARTGSAIGTDTQYF. The whole variable domain, filled in from reference TRBV2 and TRBJ2-3, reads EPEVTQTPSHQVTQMGQEVILRCVPISNHLYFYWYRQILGQKVEFLVSFYNNEISEKSEIFDDQFSVERPDGSNFTLKIRSTKLEDSAMYFCARTGSAIGTDTQYFGPGTRLTVL.

The chain carries TRBV5-6 and TRBJ1-1; maybe TRBD1 (6 bases). The germline gives CDR1 SGHDT, CDR2 YYEEEE. This CDR3 spans 15 amino acids. The V gene lost 4 bases and the J gene lost 0 bases, with 13 bases spanning the gap. CDR3 protein: CASSLIGQLNTEAFF. In nucleotides, the CDR3 is TGTGCCAGCAGCCTTATAGGACAGCTGAACACTGAAGCTTTCTTT. The entire variable domain, with the rest obtained from reference TRBV5-6 and TRBJ1-1, is as follows: DAGVTQSPTHLIKTRGQQVTLRCSPKSGHDTVSWYQQALGQGPQFIFQYYEEEERQRGNFPDRFSGHQFPNYSSELNVNALLLGDSALYLCASSLIGQLNTEAFFGQGTRLTVV.

The V and J genes are TRBV5-1 and TRBJ2-3; 11 nucleotides align to TRBD1. V dropped 0 bases and J dropped 4; count of bases not matched to a gene: 10. Germline-derived CDR1 and CDR2 are SGHRS and YFSETQ. This CDR3 is built from 18 residues. The CDR3 sequence is CASSLAGTGGFGADTQYF. In DNA, the CDR3 is TGCGCCAGCAGCTTGGCCGGGACAGGGGGTTTTGGGGCAGATACGCAGTATTTT.

The rearrangement uses TRBV27 and TRBJ2-7; 8 bases fit TRBD1. The CDR3 is 15 amino acids. Germline values: CDR1 MNHEY, CDR2 SMNVEV (reference sequence). V lost 2 bases, J lost 3 bases, and 6 bases stayed unmatched. The CDR3 reads CASSLLRTGNYEQYF. The CDR3 DNA is TGTGCCAGCAGTTTACTTCGGACAGGGAACTACGAGCAGTACTTC.

The chain recombines TRBV11-2 with TRBJ2-1; D uncertain. The V end was cut by 4 bases, the J end by 6 bases, with 10 bases between. Per germline, CDR1 SGHAT and CDR2 FQNNGV. The CDR3 extends over 13 amino acids. This CDR3 is CASSSPNSNEQFF. As DNA, the CDR3 is TGTGCCAGCAGCTCTCCCAACAGCAATGAGCAGTTCTTC.

The genes are TRBV14 and TRBJ1-2, with 11 nucleotides matching TRBD1. CDR1 is SGHDN and CDR2 is FVKESK in the germline V gene. With V trimmed by 4 bases and J by 4 bases, 5 bases remained unmatched. The CDR3 has 15 residues. The CDR3 sequence is CASSLRDRGIYGYTF. The CDR3 nucleotides are TGTGCCAGCAGCCTAAGGGACAGGGGGATCTATGGCTACACCTTC. The full variable domain, rest sourced from reference TRBV14 and TRBJ1-2, is EAGVTQFPSHSVIEKGQTVTLRCDPISGHDNLYWYRRVMGKEIKFLLHFVKESKQDESGMPNNRFLAERTGGTYSTLKVQPAELEDSGVYFCASSLRDRGIYGYTFGSGTRLTVV.

The CDR3 is CASSPGLPIYNEQFF. CDR3 DNA: TGTGCCAGCAGCCCAGGACTCCCGATCTACAATGAGCAGTTCTTC. V and J are TRBV7-6 and TRBJ2-1, with TRBD2 as a possible D gene (5 bases). V was cut by 5 bases and J by 3 bases, with 14 bases left in between. Germline V gene lookup returns CDR1 SGHVS and CDR2 FNYEAQ. The CDR3 runs 15 residues.

The J gene is TRBJ2-3, the V gene TRBV6-1; D is possibly TRBD1 (7 bases). The CDR3 consists of 14 residues. Germline V lookup: CDR1 MNHNS, CDR2 SASEGT. Trimming took off 6 bases at V and 4 bases at J, with 14 bases between the two ends. The CDR3 protein is CASRGDREADTQYF. CDR3 bases: TGTGCCAGCAGGGGCGACAGGGAGGCAGATACGCAGTATTTT.

This CDR3 is CASSIDRGTYEQYF. In DNA, the CDR3 is TGTGCCAGTAGTATAGACAGGGGTACCTACGAGCAGTACTTC. The chain joins TRBV19 to TRBJ2-7; tentatively, D is TRBD1 (6 bases). Trimming removed 0 bases from V and 2 bases from J, with 8 bases in between. Germline loops: CDR1 LNHDA, CDR2 SQIVND (reference sequence). The CDR3 consists of 14 residues.

The CDR3 bases are TGTGCCAGCTCACCCCAAGGGACAGGGGAGAGCTCTGGAAACACCATATATTTT. Translation: CASSPQGTGESSGNTIYF. The chain joins TRBV18 to TRBJ1-3; 10 positions match TRBD1. There are 18 residues in the CDR3. CDR1 KGHSH and CDR2 LQKENI come from the germline V gene. V lost 3 bases and J lost 0; bases outside the gene matches: 8.

This clone was recorded once. The chain carries TRBV4-2 and TRBJ1-6; maybe TRBD1 (5 bases). The germline V gene encodes CDR1 LGHNA and CDR2 YNFKEQ. CDR3 length: 14 amino acids. V shed 0 bases and J shed 8 bases, with 8 bases lying between them. The CDR3 region has the DNA TGTGCCAGCAGCCAAGAAGGGGAGGATTCACCCCTCCACTTT. Amino acid sequence: CASSQEGEDSPLHF.

The rearrangement joins TRBV6-4 to TRBJ2-7; 10 bases fit TRBD2. The trim removed 5 bases at V and 5 bases at J, leaving 9 bases unmatched. The CDR3 is 15 residues long. Looked up from germline, CDR1 is MRHNA and CDR2 is SNTAGT. CDR3 in amino acids: CASSQAAGGLDEQYF. In DNA form, the CDR3 reads TGTGCCAGCAGTCAGGCAGCGGGGGGGCTCGACGAGCAGTACTTC.

The CDR3 loop is CASSLVFWTGEVLNTEAFF. The CDR3 region has the DNA TGTGCCAGCAGCTTAGTTTTCTGGACAGGGGAAGTATTGAACACTGAAGCTTTCTTT. V usage is TRBV7-9 and J usage is TRBJ1-1; 9 bases agree with TRBD1. This CDR3 is built from 19 residues. Germline assignment: CDR1 SEHNR and CDR2 FQNEAQ (reference sequence). V lost 1 base to trimming and J lost 0 bases; unmatched junction nucleotides: 12.

This rearrangement joins TRBV9 to TRBJ1-1; TRBD1 aligns across 7 bases. With 3 bases clipped from V and 5 bases from J, the junction kept 7 bases outside the gene matches. CDR1 is SGDLS, CDR2 YYNGEE, per germline. The CDR3 contains 14 residues. The CDR3 nucleotides read TGTGCCAGCAGCGATGGACAGGATGGGACTGAAGCTTTCTTT. Translating gives CASSDGQDGTEAFF.

This clone was seen only once. This sequence joins TRBV30 and TRBJ1-2; 8 positions match TRBD1. CDR1 is GTSNPN and CDR2 is SVGIG in the germline V gene (reference sequence). V was pared by 0 bases and J by 4 bases, with 4 bases of the junction left unmatched. The CDR3 spans 14 residues. The CDR3 region is CAWSVTGGSYGYTF. DNA of the CDR3: TGTGCCTGGAGTGTAACAGGGGGATCCTATGGCTACACCTTC.

This chain links TRBV2 with TRBJ2-5; perhaps TRBD2 as D (5 bases). This CDR3 has 15 residues. CDR1 SNHLY and CDR2 FYNNEI come from the germline V gene. The germline V and J ends were trimmed by 3 bases and 2 bases, with 13 bases remaining between them. The CDR3 bases are TGTGCCAGCAGTGATTCCAGCGGAGGTCAAGAGACCCAGTACTTC. It specifies CASSDSSGGQETQYF.

V and J are TRBV5-1 and TRBJ2-1, with TRBD2 matching over 13 bases. CDR1 and CDR2 from the germline V gene are SGHRS and YFSETQ. Germline trimming cut 6 bases from V and 7 bases from J; bases unmatched to any gene: 7. The CDR3 runs 15 residues. The CDR3, as DNA: TGCGCCAGCACCTGGACTAGCGGGGGAGGTAATGAGCAGTTCTTC. Translated: CASTWTSGGGNEQFF.

V is TRBV25-1 and J is TRBJ1-3; 8 bases line up with TRBD1. This CDR3 is 17 amino acids long. Losses at the gene ends were 1 base for V and 0 bases for J; bases not matched to a gene: 5. Germline V lookup: CDR1 MGHDK, CDR2 SYGVNS. The CDR3, as DNA: TGTGCCAGCAGTGAATGGGGGACAGGTTCCTCTGGAAACACCATATATTTT. Translating it yields CASSEWGTGSSGNTIYF.

The gene calls are TRBV19 and TRBJ1-2; perhaps TRBD1 as D (6 bases). Germline assignment: CDR1 LNHDA and CDR2 SQIVND (reference sequence). This CDR3 has 15 amino acids. Trimming took 4 bases from V and 4 from J, leaving 16 bases between them. As DNA, the CDR3 is TGTGCCAGTAGTACCCCGGACAGCCCCTTCTATGGCTACACCTTC. It translates to CASSTPDSPFYGYTF.

This sequence joins TRBV6-1 and TRBJ2-7, with 9 positions matching TRBD1. There are 16 residues in the CDR3. The germline gives CDR1 MNHNS, CDR2 SASEGT. The junction had 8 bases not matched to a gene; V was cut back by 2 bases and J by 3 bases. The CDR3 is CASSETHRDRDYEQYF. The CDR3 nucleotides are TGTGCCAGCAGTGAAACTCACCGGGACAGGGACTACGAGCAGTACTTC.